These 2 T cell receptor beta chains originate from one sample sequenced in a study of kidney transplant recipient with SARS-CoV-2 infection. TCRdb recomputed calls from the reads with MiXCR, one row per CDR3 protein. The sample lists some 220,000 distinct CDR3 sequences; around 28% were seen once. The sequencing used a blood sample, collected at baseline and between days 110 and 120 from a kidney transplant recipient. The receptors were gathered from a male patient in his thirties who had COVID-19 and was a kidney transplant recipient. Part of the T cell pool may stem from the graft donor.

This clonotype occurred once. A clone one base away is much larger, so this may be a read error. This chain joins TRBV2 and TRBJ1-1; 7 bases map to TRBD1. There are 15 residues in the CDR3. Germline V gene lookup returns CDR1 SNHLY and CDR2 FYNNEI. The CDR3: CASSVQGVGNTEDFF. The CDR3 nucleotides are TGTGCCAGCAGTGTTCAGGGGGTGGGGAACACTGAAGATTTCTTT.

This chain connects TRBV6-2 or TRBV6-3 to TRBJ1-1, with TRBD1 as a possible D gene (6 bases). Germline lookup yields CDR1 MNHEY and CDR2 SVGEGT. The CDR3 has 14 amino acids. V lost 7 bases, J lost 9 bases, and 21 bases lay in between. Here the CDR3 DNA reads TGTGCCAGCACTGTACAGGGTCCGTGGACTAAAGCTTTCTTT. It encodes CASTVQGPWTKAFF.